This record concerns one T cell receptor beta chain sequence. The antigen is undetermined. The entry originates in a study of T cell responses to AZD1222 COVID-19 vaccine. Study-wide results and caveats: Spike-specific TCR breadth and depth rose after two AZD1222 doses.

V was trimmed by 3 bases and J by 1 base, leaving 3 bases between them. The CDR3 has 12 amino acids. Germline-derived CDR1 and CDR2 are MDHEN and SYDVKM. The table came from immunoSEQ multiplex PCR; TCRdb's copy has only in-frame clones and leaves some out. The data contain about 75,000 clones, approximately 88% of them seen just once; the ten biggest clones take up 9% to 10%. The chain is built from TRBV28 and TRBJ1-1; no clear D. The TCR sequence derives from an adult who received the MenACWY meningococcal vaccine as a control. The specimen comprised peripheral blood, sampled 28 days after the second dose of the MenACWY control vaccine. CDR3 in amino acids: CASSLGNTEAFF. CDR3 in DNA: TGTGCCAGCAGTTTGGGGAACACTGAAGCTTTCTTT.